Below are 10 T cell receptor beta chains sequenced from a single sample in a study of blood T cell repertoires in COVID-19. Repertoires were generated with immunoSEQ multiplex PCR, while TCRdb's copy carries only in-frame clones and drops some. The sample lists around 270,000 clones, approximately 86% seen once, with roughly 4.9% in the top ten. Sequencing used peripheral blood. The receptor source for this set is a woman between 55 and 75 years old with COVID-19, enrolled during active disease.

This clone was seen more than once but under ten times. The CDR3 region has the DNA TGCAGCGTTGCATGGGGCAGTGAAAAACTGTTTTTT. This translates into CSVAWGSEKLFF. The chain links TRBV29-1 to TRBJ1-4, with a possible D match to TRBD1 (5 bases). Germline V gene data show CDR1 as SQVTM and CDR2 as ANQGSEA. This CDR3 is 12 amino acids long. V gave up 4 bases and J gave up 7 bases, with 10 bases separating them.

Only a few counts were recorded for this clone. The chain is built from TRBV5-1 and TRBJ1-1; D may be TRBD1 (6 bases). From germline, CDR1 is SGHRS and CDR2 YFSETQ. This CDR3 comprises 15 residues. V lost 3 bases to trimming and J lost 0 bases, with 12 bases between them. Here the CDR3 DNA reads TGCGCCAGCAGCTCAAACACAGGGATGAACACTGAAGCTTTCTTT. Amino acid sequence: CASSSNTGMNTEAFF.

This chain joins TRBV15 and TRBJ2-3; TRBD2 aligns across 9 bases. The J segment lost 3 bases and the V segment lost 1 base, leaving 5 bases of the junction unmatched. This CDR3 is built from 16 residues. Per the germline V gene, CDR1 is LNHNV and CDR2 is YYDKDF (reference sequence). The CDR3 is CATSRVNSGRTDTQYF. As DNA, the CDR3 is TGTGCCACCAGCAGAGTAAATAGCGGGAGAACAGATACGCAGTATTTT. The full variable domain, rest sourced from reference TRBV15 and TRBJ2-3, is DAMVIQNPRYQVTQFGKPVTLSCSQTLNHNVMYWYQQKSSQAPKLLFHYYDKDFNNEADTPDNFQSRRPNTSFCFLDIRSPGLGDTAMYLCATSRVNSGRTDTQYFGPGTRLTVL.

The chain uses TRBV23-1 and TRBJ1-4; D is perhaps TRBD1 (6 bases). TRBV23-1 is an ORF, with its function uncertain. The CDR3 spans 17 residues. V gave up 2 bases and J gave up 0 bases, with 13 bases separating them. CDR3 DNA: TGCGCCAGCAGTCAACGGACAGAGCCTGCAACTAATGAAAAACTGTTTTTT. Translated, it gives CASSQRTEPATNEKLFF.

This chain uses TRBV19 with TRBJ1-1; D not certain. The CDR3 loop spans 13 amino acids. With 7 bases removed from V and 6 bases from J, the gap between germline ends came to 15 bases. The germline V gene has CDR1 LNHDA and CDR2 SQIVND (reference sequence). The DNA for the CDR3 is TGTGCCAGTACCCACGAGATGGGAGCTGAAGCTTTCTTT. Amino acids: CASTHEMGAEAFF.

This CDR3 reads CASSVVAGGDHSPLHF. Here the CDR3 DNA reads TGTGCCAGCAGCGTAGTCGCAGGGGGCGATCATTCACCCCTCCACTTT. The chain couples TRBV9 to TRBJ1-6, with 8 nucleotides matching TRBD1. This CDR3 is built from 16 residues. V shed 0 bases, J shed 8 bases, and the junction held 7 bases outside the gene matches. The germline gives CDR1 SGDLS, CDR2 YYNGEE.

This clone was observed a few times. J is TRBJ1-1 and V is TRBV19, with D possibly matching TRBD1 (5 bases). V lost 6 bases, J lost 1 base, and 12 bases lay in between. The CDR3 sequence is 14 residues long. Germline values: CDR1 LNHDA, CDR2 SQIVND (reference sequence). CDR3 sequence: CASSPGLKNTEAFF. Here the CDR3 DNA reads TGTGCCAGTAGCCCGGGACTGAAGAACACTGAAGCTTTCTTT.

DNA of the CDR3: TGTGCCAGCAGGCTAGCGGGACTTCACGAGCAGTACTTC. Its translation: CASRLAGLHEQYF. This sequence joins TRBV28 and TRBJ2-7; 9 nucleotides align to TRBD2. The CDR3 contains 13 residues. V trimming: 6 bases; J trimming: 5 bases; junction bases outside the gene matches: 5. CDR1 and CDR2 from the germline V gene are MDHEN and SYDVKM.

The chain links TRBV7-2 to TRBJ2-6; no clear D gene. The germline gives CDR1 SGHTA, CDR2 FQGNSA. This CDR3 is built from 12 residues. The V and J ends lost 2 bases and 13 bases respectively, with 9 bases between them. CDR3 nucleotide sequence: TGTGCCAGCAGCTTATATTCGACAGTCCTGACTTTC. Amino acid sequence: CASSLYSTVLTF.

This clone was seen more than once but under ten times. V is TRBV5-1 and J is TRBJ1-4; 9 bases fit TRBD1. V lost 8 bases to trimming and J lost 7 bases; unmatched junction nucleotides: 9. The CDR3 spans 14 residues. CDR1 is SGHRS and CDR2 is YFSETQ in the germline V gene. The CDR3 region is CASDPTGGGEKLFF. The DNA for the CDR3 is TGCGCCAGTGATCCGACAGGGGGAGGTGAAAAACTGTTTTTT.